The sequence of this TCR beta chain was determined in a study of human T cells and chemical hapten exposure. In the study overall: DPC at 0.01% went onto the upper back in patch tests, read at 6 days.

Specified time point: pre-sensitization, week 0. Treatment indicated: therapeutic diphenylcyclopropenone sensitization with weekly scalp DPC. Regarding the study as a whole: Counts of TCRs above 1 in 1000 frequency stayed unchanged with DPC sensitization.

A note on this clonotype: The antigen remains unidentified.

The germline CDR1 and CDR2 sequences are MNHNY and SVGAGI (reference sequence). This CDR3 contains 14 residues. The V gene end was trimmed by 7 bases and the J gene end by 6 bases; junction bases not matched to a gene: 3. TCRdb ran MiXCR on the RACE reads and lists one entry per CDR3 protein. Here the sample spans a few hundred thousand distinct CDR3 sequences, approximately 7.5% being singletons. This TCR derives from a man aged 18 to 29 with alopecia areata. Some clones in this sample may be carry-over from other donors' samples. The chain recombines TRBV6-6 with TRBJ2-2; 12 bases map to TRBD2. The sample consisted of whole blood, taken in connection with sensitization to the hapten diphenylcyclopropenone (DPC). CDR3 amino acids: CASTLAGGAGELFF. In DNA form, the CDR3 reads TGTGCCAGCACCCTAGCGGGGGGGGCCGGGGAGCTGTTTTTT.